Below, one T cell receptor (beta chain) is given with its context. The antigen is not known. The sample is drawn from a study of T cell responses to AZD1222 COVID-19 vaccine. On the study more broadly: Researchers grouped second doses given at about 4 or about 12 weeks into one pool. Study results and limitations: Targets within unmutated variant regions were reportedly found for nearly half of spike-specific TCRs. Clonal diversity may have been underestimated in mostly white British donors.

Produced via immunoSEQ multiplex PCR; TCRdb's table is partial and in-frame only. The sample holds 150,000 to 200,000 clones, 92% seen once. Between the trimmed V and J ends, which lost 2 bases and 8 bases, there was a span of 15 bases. In germline, CDR1 is MNHNS, CDR2 SASEGT. This CDR3 has 15 residues. The receptor comes from an adult in good health. This specimen consisted of peripheral blood, obtained on day 0 of AZD1222 vaccination. This rearrangement joins TRBV6-1 to TRBJ1-4, with D unclear. The CDR3 reads CASSETGRPPEKLFF. The CDR3 nucleotides are TGTGCCAGCAGTGAAACTGGACGACCCCCGGAAAAACTGTTTTTT.